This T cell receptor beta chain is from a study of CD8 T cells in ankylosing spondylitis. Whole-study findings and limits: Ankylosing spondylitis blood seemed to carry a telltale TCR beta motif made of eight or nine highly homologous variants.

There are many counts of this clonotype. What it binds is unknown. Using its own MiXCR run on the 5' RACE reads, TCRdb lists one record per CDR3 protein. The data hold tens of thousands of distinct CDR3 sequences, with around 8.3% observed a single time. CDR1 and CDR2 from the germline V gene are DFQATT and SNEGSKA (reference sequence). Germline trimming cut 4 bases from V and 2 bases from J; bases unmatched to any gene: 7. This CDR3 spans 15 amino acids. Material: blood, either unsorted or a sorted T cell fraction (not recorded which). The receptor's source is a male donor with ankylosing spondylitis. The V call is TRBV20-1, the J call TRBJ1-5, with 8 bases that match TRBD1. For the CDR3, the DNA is TGCAGTGCTAAACAGGGGGGTGGTGGCAATCAGCCCCAGCATTTT. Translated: CSAKQGGGGNQPQHF.